This TCR beta chain was documented in a study of blood T cells in healthy people across ages. Overall study results and limits: In these data, TCR beta diversity tracked strongly with naive T cell percentage.

Comments on this clonotype: Its cognate antigen is unknown.

Through a sample-barcoded 5' primer and a J-beta primer mix, a second PCR was run for roughly 6 to 12 cycles. In TCRdb, the 5' RACE reads were re-called with MiXCR into one record per CDR3 protein. The table shows 1.5 million or so distinct CDR3 sequences, with around 39% occurring only once. Germline V gene lookup returns CDR1 MNHEY and CDR2 SVGEGT. The CDR3 has 12 residues. V was cut by 7 bases and J by 3 bases, with 10 bases left in between. This rearrangement joins TRBV6-2 or TRBV6-3 to TRBJ2-7; D is uncertain. Sequencing input: blood. The clonotype was recovered from a woman aged 18-30 years in good health. CDR3 coding DNA: TGTGCCAGCAAGGACCCTAGCTACGAGCAGTACTTC. Its translation is CASKDPSYEQYF.